The 9 T cell receptor beta chains below were found in one sample sequenced in a study of cytomegalovirus exposure and HLA in healthy donors. Primers included in the PCR were 60 Vbeta and 13 Jbeta primers. Method: immunoSEQ multiplex PCR; TCRdb's copy keeps in-frame clones and lacks some. The repertoire holds around 170,000 clones, around 75% seen once, with about 6% in the top ten. Sequencing was done on a sample of PBMCs. All receptors derive from a man aged 40-55 years in good health and CMV-seropositive.

This clone appeared a few times. The genes are TRBV6-6 and TRBJ1-5, with D unresolved. The V gene lost 2 bases and the J gene lost 5 bases, with 10 bases spanning the gap. The CDR3 consists of 14 residues. Germline loops: CDR1 MNHNY, CDR2 SVGAGI (reference sequence). CDR3 DNA sequence: TGTGCCAGCAGTTACGGGTCAGACTATCAGCCCCAGCATTTT. It yields the protein CASSYGSDYQPQHF.

The chain links TRBV2 to TRBJ2-5, with TRBD2 matching over 13 bases. The trim removed 6 bases at V and 11 bases at J, leaving 9 bases unmatched. This CDR3 is built from 14 residues. The germline gives CDR1 SNHLY, CDR2 FYNNEI. The CDR3 reads CASRTGTSGVPQYF. The DNA for the CDR3 is TGTGCCAGCAGGACTGGGACTAGCGGGGTCCCGCAGTACTTC.

This clone was observed a handful of times. The chain carries TRBV11-2 and TRBJ1-3; D call uncertain. The CDR3 length is 16 residues. Trimming stripped 1 base from V and 3 bases from J, with 13 bases between. Germline CDR1 reads SGHAT; CDR2 reads FQNNGV. CDR3 loop: CASSLVVGGFGNTIYF. CDR3 DNA: TGTGCCAGCAGCTTAGTTGTTGGAGGGTTTGGAAACACCATATATTTT.

V and J are TRBV27 and TRBJ2-7; the match to TRBD1 covers 7 bases. Germline V gene sequence: CDR1 MNHEY, CDR2 SMNVEV (reference sequence). Trimming removed 6 bases from V and 9 bases from J; junction bases left unmatched: 5. This CDR3 contains 11 residues. The chain's CDR3 is CASRTGRWQYF. CDR3 coding DNA: TGTGCCAGCAGGACAGGGCGTTGGCAGTACTTC.

This clone was detected once. The chain couples TRBV30 to TRBJ2-5; TRBD2 agrees at 11 bases. Germline CDR1 is GTSNPN and CDR2 is SVGIG (reference sequence). The CDR3 has 15 amino acids. The junction had 4 bases not matched to a gene; V was cut back by 3 bases and J by 1 base. This CDR3 is CAWSDLAGGQETQYF. The CDR3 nucleotides read TGTGCCTGGAGCGATCTAGCGGGGGGCCAAGAGACCCAGTACTTC.

There are many counts of this clone. Here the CDR3 DNA reads TGTGCCAGTAGTATGCCCGGACGGGAAAATCAGCCCCAGCATTTT. As protein: CASSMPGRENQPQHF. This chain connects TRBV19 to TRBJ1-5; the D is unclear. V lost 3 bases and J 4 bases, leaving 13 bases between the germline ends. Germline V gene sequence: CDR1 LNHDA, CDR2 SQIVND (reference sequence). CDR3 length equals 15 residues.

This chain connects TRBV19 to TRBJ2-2; 9 bases are a match to TRBD1. The J segment lost 6 bases and the V segment lost 6 bases, leaving 14 bases of the junction unmatched. This CDR3 has 17 residues. Germline-derived CDR1 and CDR2 are LNHDA and SQIVND (reference sequence). CDR3 protein: CASRGDRVRAPPGELFF. The CDR3 region has the DNA TGTGCCAGTAGGGGGGACAGGGTTCGAGCACCCCCCGGGGAGCTGTTTTTT.

Only one count was recorded for this clone. The chain employs TRBV4-3 and TRBJ1-2; TRBD1 might be the D (5 bases). V shed 0 bases and J shed 5 bases, with 19 bases lying between them. This CDR3 is 17 amino acids long. Germline V gives CDR1 LGHNA, CDR2 YSLEER. CDR3 in amino acids: CASSQDFERGQFYGYTF. The CDR3, as DNA: TGCGCCAGCAGCCAAGATTTTGAAAGGGGCCAATTTTATGGCTACACCTTC.

About this clone itself: Other DNA sequences within the sample encode an identical CDR3. The chain combines TRBV9 with TRBJ2-3, with TRBD1 as a possible D gene (6 bases). Per germline, CDR1 SGDLS and CDR2 YYNGEE. The ends were cut back, 0 bases at V and 4 bases at J, with 9 bases in the middle. This CDR3 region has 14 residues. The CDR3 nucleotides read TGTGCCAGCAGCGTAGGTGGGGGCGCAGATACGCAGTATTTT. As protein: CASSVGGGADTQYF. The variable domain in full, completed from reference TRBV9 and TRBJ2-3, reads DSGVTQTPKHLITATGQRVTLRCSPRSGDLSVYWYQQSLDQGLQFLIQYYNGEERAKGNILERFSAQQFPDLHSELNLSSLELGDSALYFCASSVGGGADTQYFGPGTRLTVL.